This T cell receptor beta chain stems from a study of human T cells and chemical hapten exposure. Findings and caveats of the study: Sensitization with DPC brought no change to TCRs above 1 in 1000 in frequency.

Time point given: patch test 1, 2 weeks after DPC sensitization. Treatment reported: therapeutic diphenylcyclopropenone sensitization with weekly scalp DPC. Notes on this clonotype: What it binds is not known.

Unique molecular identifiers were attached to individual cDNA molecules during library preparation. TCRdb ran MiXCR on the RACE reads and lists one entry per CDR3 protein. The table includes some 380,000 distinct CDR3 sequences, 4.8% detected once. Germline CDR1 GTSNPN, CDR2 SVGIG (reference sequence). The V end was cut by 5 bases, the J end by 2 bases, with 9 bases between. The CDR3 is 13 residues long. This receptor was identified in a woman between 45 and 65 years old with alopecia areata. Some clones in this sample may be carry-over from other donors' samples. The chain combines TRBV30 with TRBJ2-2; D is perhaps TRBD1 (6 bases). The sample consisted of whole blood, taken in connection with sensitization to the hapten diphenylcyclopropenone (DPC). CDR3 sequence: CAWGQPNTGELFF. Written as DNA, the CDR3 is TGTGCCTGGGGACAGCCCAACACCGGGGAGCTGTTTTTT.